This TCR beta chain was identified in a study of T-cell reconstitution after alpha-beta-depleted transplantation in children. The CDR3 covers 11 residues. Between the trimmed V and J ends, which lost 2 bases and 3 bases, there was a span of 5 bases. From germline, CDR1 is DFQATT and CDR2 SNEGSKA (reference sequence). It was with unique molecular identifiers that the TCRbeta library was prepared. TCRdb reanalysed the PCR reads using MiXCR and keeps one entry per CDR3 protein. The data show some 500,000 distinct CDR3 sequences, roughly 18% seen once. The input for sequencing was PBMCs from the stem cell graft donor, taken from the stem cell graft. The chain has TRBV20-1 and TRBJ2-7; D is ambiguous. This clonotype originated in a human donor who donated a stem cell graft to a child with acute lymphoblastic leukemia. The CDR3 sequence: CSARWIYEQYF. CDR3 nucleotide sequence: TGCAGTGCTAGATGGATCTACGAGCAGTACTTC.